A single T cell receptor beta chain is shown here with its context. This sample is drawn from a study of cytomegalovirus exposure and HLA in healthy donors. Primers included in the PCR were 60 Vbeta and 13 Jbeta primers. Some clones are missing from TCRdb's copy, which holds only in-frame ones; the method was immunoSEQ multiplex PCR. The sample contains about 140,000 clones, 70% to 80% of which appear only once. The CDR3 extends over 12 amino acids. Germline V gene data show CDR1 as SGHRS and CDR2 as YFSETQ. The ends were cut back, 5 bases at V and 5 bases at J, with 9 bases in the middle. V is TRBV5-1 and J is TRBJ2-3; D might be TRBD2 (6 bases). This TCR came from a woman between 50 and 59 years old in good health and CMV-seropositive. The sequenced sample was PBMCs. The CDR3 sequence is CASSAGKDTQYF. The CDR3 nucleotides read TGCGCCAGCAGTGCGGGGAAAGATACGCAGTATTTT.